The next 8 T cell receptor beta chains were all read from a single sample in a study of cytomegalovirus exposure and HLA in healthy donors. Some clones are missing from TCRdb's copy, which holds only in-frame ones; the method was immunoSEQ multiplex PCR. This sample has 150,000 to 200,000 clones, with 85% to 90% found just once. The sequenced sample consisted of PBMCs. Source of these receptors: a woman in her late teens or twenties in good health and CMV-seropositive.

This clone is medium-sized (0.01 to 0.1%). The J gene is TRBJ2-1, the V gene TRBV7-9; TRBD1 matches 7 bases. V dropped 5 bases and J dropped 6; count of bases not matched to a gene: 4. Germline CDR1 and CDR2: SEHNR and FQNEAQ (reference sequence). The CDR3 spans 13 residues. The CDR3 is CASSVDRLNEQFF. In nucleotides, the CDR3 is TGTGCCAGCAGCGTGGACAGGCTCAATGAGCAGTTCTTC.

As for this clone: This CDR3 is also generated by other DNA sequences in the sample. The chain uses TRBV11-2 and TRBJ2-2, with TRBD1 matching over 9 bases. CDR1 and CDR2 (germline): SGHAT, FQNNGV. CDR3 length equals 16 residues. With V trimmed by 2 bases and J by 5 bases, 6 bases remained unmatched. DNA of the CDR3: TGTGCCAGCAGCTTAAAGGGACAGGGAGGGACCGGGGAGCTGTTTTTT. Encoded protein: CASSLKGQGGTGELFF.

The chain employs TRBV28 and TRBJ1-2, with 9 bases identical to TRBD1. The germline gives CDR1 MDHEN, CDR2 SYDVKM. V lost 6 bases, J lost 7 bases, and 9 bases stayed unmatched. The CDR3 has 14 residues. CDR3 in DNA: TGTGCCAGCAGCAGCACAGGGGGCAACCGTGGCTACACCTTC. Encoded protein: CASSSTGGNRGYTF.

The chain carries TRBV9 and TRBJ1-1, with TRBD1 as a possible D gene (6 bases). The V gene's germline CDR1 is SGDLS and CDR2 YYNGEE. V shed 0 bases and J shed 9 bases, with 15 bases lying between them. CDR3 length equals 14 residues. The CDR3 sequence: CASSVGTVGVKAFF. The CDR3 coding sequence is TGTGCCAGCAGCGTAGGGACAGTCGGAGTTAAAGCTTTCTTT.

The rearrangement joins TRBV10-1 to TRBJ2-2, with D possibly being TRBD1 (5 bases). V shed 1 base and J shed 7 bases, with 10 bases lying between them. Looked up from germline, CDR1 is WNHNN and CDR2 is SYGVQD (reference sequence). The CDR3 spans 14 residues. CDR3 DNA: TGCGCCAGCAGTGAGTTAGGGGTCAACGGGGAGCTGTTTTTT. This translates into CASSELGVNGELFF.

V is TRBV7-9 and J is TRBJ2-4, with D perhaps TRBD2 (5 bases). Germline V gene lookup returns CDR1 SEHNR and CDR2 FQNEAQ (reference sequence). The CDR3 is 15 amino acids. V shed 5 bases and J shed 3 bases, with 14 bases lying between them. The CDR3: CASSLIGVGKNIQYF. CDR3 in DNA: TGTGCCAGCAGCCTGATCGGGGTAGGCAAAAACATTCAGTACTTC.

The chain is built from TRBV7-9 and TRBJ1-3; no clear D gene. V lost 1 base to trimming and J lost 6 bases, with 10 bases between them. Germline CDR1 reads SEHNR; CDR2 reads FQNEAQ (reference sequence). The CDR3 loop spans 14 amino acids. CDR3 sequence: CASSLEAATNTIYF. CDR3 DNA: TGTGCCAGCAGCTTAGAAGCTGCTACAAACACCATATATTTT.

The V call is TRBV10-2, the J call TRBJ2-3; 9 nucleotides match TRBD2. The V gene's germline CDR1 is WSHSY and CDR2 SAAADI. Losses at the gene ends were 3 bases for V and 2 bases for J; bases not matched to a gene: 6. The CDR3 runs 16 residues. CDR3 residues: CASSELAGPITDTQYF. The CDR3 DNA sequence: TGCGCCAGCAGTGAACTAGCGGGTCCGATCACAGATACGCAGTATTTT.